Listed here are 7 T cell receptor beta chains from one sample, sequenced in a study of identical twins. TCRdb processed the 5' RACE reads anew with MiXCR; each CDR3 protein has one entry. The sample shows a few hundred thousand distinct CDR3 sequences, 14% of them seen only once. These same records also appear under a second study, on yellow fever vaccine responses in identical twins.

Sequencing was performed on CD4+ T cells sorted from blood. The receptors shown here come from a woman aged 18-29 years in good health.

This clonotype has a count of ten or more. CDR3 loop: CASSYSIVGGQFF. The DNA of the CDR3 is TGTGCCAGCAGTTACTCGATTGTGGGGGGGCAGTTCTTC. The chain has TRBV6-5 and TRBJ2-1, with D possibly TRBD2 on 6 matching bases. Between the trimmed V and J ends, which lost 0 bases and 12 bases, there was a span of 12 bases. Germline V gene lookup returns CDR1 MNHEY and CDR2 SVGAGI. This CDR3 is built from 13 residues.

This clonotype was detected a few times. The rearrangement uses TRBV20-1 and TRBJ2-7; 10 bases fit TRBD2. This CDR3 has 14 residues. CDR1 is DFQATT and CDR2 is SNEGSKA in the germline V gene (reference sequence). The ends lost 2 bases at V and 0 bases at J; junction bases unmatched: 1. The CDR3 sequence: CSARLAGDSYEQYF. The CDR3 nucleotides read TGCAGTGCTAGACTAGCGGGGGACTCCTACGAGCAGTACTTC.

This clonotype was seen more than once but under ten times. The CDR3 spells CASSYGLEEGEQFF. The DNA for the CDR3 is TGCGCCAGCAGCTACGGACTAGAGGAGGGTGAGCAGTTCTTC. The chain couples TRBV5-1 to TRBJ2-1, with 7 bases identical to TRBD2. This CDR3 is 14 amino acids long. Losses at the gene ends were 3 bases for V and 9 bases for J; bases not matched to a gene: 9. The V gene's germline CDR1 is SGHRS and CDR2 YFSETQ.

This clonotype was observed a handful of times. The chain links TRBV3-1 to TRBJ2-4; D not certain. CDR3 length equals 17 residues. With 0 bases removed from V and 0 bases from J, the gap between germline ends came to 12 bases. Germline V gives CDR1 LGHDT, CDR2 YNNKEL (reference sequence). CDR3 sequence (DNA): TGTGCCAGCAGCCAAGACGGGTTTGGGCTAGCCAAAAACATTCAGTACTTC. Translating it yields CASSQDGFGLAKNIQYF.

This chain's CDR3 is CASSSPQGLLYNEQFF. CDR3 bases: TGTGCCAGCAGTTCCCCCCAGGGGCTTCTTTACAATGAGCAGTTCTTC. The chain combines TRBV6-2 or TRBV6-3 with TRBJ2-1; TRBD1 might be the D (6 bases). V was shortened by 4 bases and J by 4 bases, with 17 bases between the two germline ends. Germline V CDR1 and CDR2: MNHEY, SVGEGT. The CDR3 is 16 residues long.

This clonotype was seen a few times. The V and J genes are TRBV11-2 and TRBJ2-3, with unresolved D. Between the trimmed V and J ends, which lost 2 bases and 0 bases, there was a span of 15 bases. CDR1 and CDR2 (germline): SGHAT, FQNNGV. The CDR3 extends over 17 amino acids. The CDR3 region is CASSLSNSMISTDTQYF. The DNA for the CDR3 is TGTGCCAGCAGCTTATCGAACTCTATGATAAGCACAGATACGCAGTATTTT.

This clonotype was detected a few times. CDR3 nucleotide sequence: TGTGCCAGCAGCTTATTCCACGGTCCGAACACTGAAGCTTTCTTT. Translated: CASSLFHGPNTEAFF. The genes are TRBV7-2 and TRBJ1-1; D gene uncertain. Germline-derived CDR1 and CDR2 are SGHTA and FQGNSA. V gave up 2 bases and J gave up 1 base, with 11 bases separating them. The CDR3 length is 15 residues.